The entry below describes one T cell receptor beta chain. At one of its ends the junction is not consistent with the germline gene, which may arise from a read error. Followed longitudinally, the Seattle patients had been enrolled during active infection. The CDR3 spans 13 residues. Germline CDR1 SNHLY, CDR2 FYNNEI. Clones were read by immunoSEQ multiplex PCR, and TCRdb kept only the in-frame ones, dropping some. The sample lists 100,000 to 150,000 clones; around 89% were seen once. The data are from a study of blood T cell repertoires in COVID-19. Sequenced sample: peripheral blood. The genes are TRBV2 and TRBJ1-5; 7 bases align to TRBD1. The clonotype originates from a man aged 60-69 years with COVID-19, enrolled during active disease. CDR3 DNA sequence: TGTGCCTGCAGGGGGGGGGCTGATCAGCCCCAGCATTTT. Protein: CACRGGADQPQHF.